This T cell receptor beta chain was identified in a study of blood T cells in healthy people across ages. The second PCR ran about 6 to 11 cycles with a sample-barcoded 5' primer and J-beta primers. Carrying 12 random nucleotides, a template-switch adaptor labeled each individual cDNA molecule. TCRdb used MiXCR to reprocess the 5' RACE reads, holding one entry per CDR3 protein. The sample records 1.2 million to 1.5 million distinct CDR3 sequences, roughly 45% being singletons. This clonotype was found a few times. Per germline, CDR1 SGHRS and CDR2 YFSETQ. The CDR3 is 14 residues long. V was trimmed by 1 base and J by 3 bases, leaving 11 bases between them. Caucasian individuals from Russia who were healthy and aged roughly 6 to 90 acted as donors. Samples each had at least 5.5 micrograms of total RNA extracted.

Input material: blood. J is TRBJ2-7 and V is TRBV5-1, with D tentatively TRBD1 or TRBD2 (6 bases each). The origin of this receptor is a woman aged 18-35 years in good health. CDR3 in DNA: TGCGCCAGCAGCTTGCTCGGGGGCATCTACGAGCAGTACTTC. Its translation is CASSLLGGIYEQYF.